This T cell receptor beta chain appears in the sequencing data of a study of identical twins. The study, taken as a whole, reports: Among beta out-of-frame sequences, excess sharing between twins appeared weaker. Clonotypes of the beta chain that were abundant in cord blood carried fewer insertions (memory repertoires showed none). Sequences that were out-of-frame, alpha and twin-shared displayed an excess of low generation probability.

This CDR3 has 14 amino acids. With V trimmed by 5 bases and J by 4 bases, 3 bases remained unmatched. The V gene's germline CDR1 is SEHNR and CDR2 FQNEAQ (reference sequence). In every case, the donor was a healthy Caucasian. TCRdb reprocessed the 5' RACE reads via MiXCR and lists one record per CDR3 protein. This sample has 450,000 or so distinct CDR3 sequences; approximately 17% occur once, and the top ten carry approximately 12%. Comment on this clonotype: Its matching antigen is unknown.

J is TRBJ2-3 and V is TRBV7-9, with 10 bases identical to TRBD2. The specimen was naive T cells sorted from blood. This TCR was sampled from a man aged 50-60 years in good health. CDR3 sequence reads: CASSRSGGPDTQYF. DNA of the CDR3: TGTGCCAGCAGCCGTAGCGGGGGGCCAGATACGCAGTATTTT.